The 24 T cell receptor beta chains below come from one sample, sequenced in a study of CD8+ T cells in alopecia areata. Sequencing relied on a cDNA template that was reverse transcribed from extracted RNA. Profiling relied on immunoSEQ multiplex PCR, and the TCRdb table lists in-frame clones only, not all of them. The data contain roughly 130,000 clones, over 50% of them singletons. Source: CD4+ T cells sorted from blood, taken at week 0. The receptor source for this set is a human donor with alopecia areata.

This chain joins TRBV19 and TRBJ2-2; D is unclear. There are 14 residues in the CDR3. V gave up 2 bases and J gave up 1 base, with 5 bases separating them. Germline CDR1 is LNHDA and CDR2 is SQIVND (reference sequence). The CDR3 bases are TGTGCCAGTAGTATACCTATGAACACCGGGGAGCTGTTTTTT. Amino acids: CASSIPMNTGELFF.

This clone was recorded a few times. The chain uses TRBV10-3 and TRBJ1-5; D is perhaps TRBD1 (5 bases). There are 13 residues in the CDR3. From germline, CDR1 is ENHRY and CDR2 SYGVKD. Trimming left V 7 bases short and J 3 bases short, with 10 bases between. CDR3 region: CAITRQPNQPQHF. In DNA, the CDR3 is TGTGCCATCACGCGACAGCCCAATCAGCCCCAGCATTTT.

The chain recombines TRBV7-2 with TRBJ2-2; TRBD2 aligns across 10 bases. V trimming: 5 bases; J trimming: 7 bases; junction bases outside the gene matches: 4. CDR3 length: 14 residues. Germline CDR1 and CDR2: SGHTA and FQGNSA. DNA of the CDR3: TGTGCCAGCAGCGAATCTAGCGGGGGCGGGGAGCTGTTTTTT. Translation: CASSESSGGGELFF.

This clone was detected only once. The CDR3 reads CASSLSRGAGYTF. CDR3 coding DNA: TGTGCCAGCAGTTTATCTCGGGGGGCTGGCTACACCTTC. This chain uses TRBV27 with TRBJ1-2; a weak D match, TRBD1 (6 bases). CDR3 size: 13 residues. The V gene's germline CDR1 is MNHEY and CDR2 SMNVEV (reference sequence). Trimming stripped 0 bases from V and 7 bases from J, with 9 bases between.

The V and J genes are TRBV7-2 and TRBJ2-3; D may be TRBD1 (5 bases). The germline V gene has CDR1 SGHTA and CDR2 FQGNSA. The CDR3 consists of 15 residues. V shed 7 bases and J shed 0 bases, with 14 bases lying between them. The CDR3 reads CASKRGYGSTDTQYF. The CDR3 DNA sequence: TGTGCCAGCAAAAGGGGTTACGGCAGCACAGATACGCAGTATTTT.

CDR3: CASSQDTPRTSGRLRWADTQYF. The CDR3 bases are TGCGCCAGCAGCCAAGATACTCCCCGGACTAGCGGGAGGTTGAGGTGGGCAGATACGCAGTATTTT. The chain employs TRBV4-3 and TRBJ2-3; TRBD2 matches at 14 bases. J was trimmed by 4 bases and V by 0 bases; bases with no gene match: 18. In germline, CDR1 is LGHNA, CDR2 YSLEER. The CDR3 spans 22 residues.

The rearrangement joins TRBV4-1 to TRBJ2-2; either TRBD1 or TRBD2 may fit D (5 bases each). Germline V gene lookup returns CDR1 MGHRA and CDR2 YSYEKL. Trimming left V 2 bases short and J 2 bases short, with 12 bases between. The CDR3 is made up of 16 amino acids. CDR3 nucleotides: TGCGCCAGCAGCCAATTGAGGGACGGTAACACCGGGGAGCTGTTTTTT. The encoded protein is CASSQLRDGNTGELFF.

This clone was observed once. The chain joins TRBV7-9 to TRBJ2-3; 9 bases are a match to TRBD2. V lost 3 bases to trimming and J lost 2 bases; unmatched junction nucleotides: 6. Looked up from germline, CDR1 is SEHNR and CDR2 is FQNEAQ (reference sequence). The CDR3 extends over 16 amino acids. CDR3 residues: CASSLESGRLTDTQYF. In DNA, the CDR3 is TGTGCCAGCAGCTTGGAAAGCGGGAGGCTCACAGATACGCAGTATTTT.

The rearrangement links TRBV6-6 to TRBJ2-7; 8 bases are a match to TRBD2. The CDR3 length is 14 residues. The V segment lost 7 bases and the J segment 0 bases; nucleotides outside the gene matches: 5. CDR1 and CDR2 (germline): MNHNY, SVGAGI (reference sequence). The CDR3 loop is CASMIGGGSYEQYF. CDR3 nucleotide sequence: TGTGCCAGCATGATCGGGGGGGGCTCCTACGAGCAGTACTTC.

This clone was seen a single time. CDR3 nucleotides: TGTGCCAGCAGCTTGGACGGTCGCACAGATACGCAGTATTTT. Amino acid sequence: CASSLDGRTDTQYF. The J gene is TRBJ2-3, the V gene TRBV5-4; no reliable D call. The germline V gene encodes CDR1 SGHNT and CDR2 YYREEE (reference sequence). V lost 0 bases and J 1 base, leaving 6 bases between the germline ends. The CDR3 has 14 amino acids.

This chain joins TRBV2 and TRBJ2-5; maybe TRBD1 (6 bases). This CDR3 is built from 13 residues. V lost 1 base and J lost 3, with 6 bases in between. Per germline, CDR1 SNHLY and CDR2 FYNNEI. CDR3 residues: CASSEGQEETQYF. The CDR3 region has the DNA TGTGCCAGCAGTGAAGGACAGGAAGAGACCCAGTACTTC.

This clone has more than one count but fewer than ten. This rearrangement joins TRBV7-9 to TRBJ1-2; D ambiguous. V lost 5 bases to trimming and J lost 6 bases, with 28 bases between them. The CDR3 sequence is 18 residues long. Per germline, CDR1 SEHNR and CDR2 FQNEAQ (reference sequence). DNA for the CDR3: TGTGCCAGCAGCCCGGGCTCGGAGGACGGACGGCGGACGGATGGCTACACCTTC. It codes for CASSPGSEDGRRTDGYTF.

The V and J genes are TRBV2 and TRBJ2-7; no firm D call. Germline V gene data show CDR1 as SNHLY and CDR2 as FYNNEI. The CDR3 contains 13 residues. Trimming shortened V by 1 base and J by 6 bases, and 10 bases separated the two germline ends. The CDR3 loop is CASSEGGIGEQYF. In DNA, the CDR3 is TGTGCCAGCAGTGAAGGGGGAATAGGCGAGCAGTACTTC.

The chain employs TRBV28 and TRBJ2-3, with D unclear. The V and J ends lost 6 bases and 0 bases respectively, with 10 bases between them. This CDR3 has 14 residues. CDR1 is MDHEN, CDR2 SYDVKM, per germline. Here the CDR3 reads CASSPRSSTDTQYF. The CDR3 DNA reads TGTGCCAGCAGCCCACGGTCTAGCACAGATACGCAGTATTTT.

The genes are TRBV2 and TRBJ2-5, with 7 bases matching TRBD2. The CDR3 is 14 residues long. Germline trimming cut 5 bases from V and 6 bases from J; bases unmatched to any gene: 9. Germline assignment: CDR1 SNHLY and CDR2 FYNNEI. The CDR3 DNA reads TGTGCCAGCAGTAGCGGGACCCTACAACAGACCCAGTACTTC. This encodes CASSSGTLQQTQYF. Filled out from reference TRBV2 and TRBJ2-5, the complete variable domain reads EPEVTQTPSHQVTQMGQEVILRCVPISNHLYFYWYRQILGQKVEFLVSFYNNEISEKSEIFDDQFSVERPDGSNFTLKIRSTKLEDSAMYFCASSSGTLQQTQYFGPGTRLLVL.

V is TRBV19 and J is TRBJ2-1; the D gene is possibly TRBD2 (5 bases). The V end lost 6 bases, the J end lost 5 bases, and 14 bases lay between the germline ends. Germline assignment: CDR1 LNHDA and CDR2 SQIVND (reference sequence). This CDR3 has 14 residues. The CDR3 sequence: CASSWGGGDNEQFF. The CDR3 region has the DNA TGTGCCAGTAGCTGGGGTGGAGGAGACAATGAGCAGTTCTTC.

The chain carries TRBV7-2 and TRBJ1-2; maybe TRBD1 (6 bases). Germline V CDR1 and CDR2: SGHTA, FQGNSA. There are 15 residues in the CDR3. V was pared by 5 bases and J by 0 bases, with 13 bases between. The CDR3 bases are TGTGCCAGCAGCCCGGGAGGGGGAACTAACTATGGCTACACCTTC. Protein: CASSPGGGTNYGYTF.

The chain has TRBV18 and TRBJ2-3; tentative D call: TRBD2 (5 bases). The CDR3 is 12 amino acids. The germline CDR1 and CDR2 sequences are KGHSH and LQKENI. Trimming shortened V by 2 bases and J by 6 bases, and 6 bases separated the two germline ends. This CDR3 reads CASSPGGDTQYF. For the CDR3, the DNA is TGTGCCAGCTCACCAGGAGGTGATACGCAGTATTTT.

The V call is TRBV18, the J call TRBJ1-2; 9 bases match TRBD1. Per germline, CDR1 KGHSH and CDR2 LQKENI. This CDR3 is 16 amino acids long. V was clipped by 3 bases and J by 3 bases; unmatched bases: 8. The CDR3 loop is CASSPTTGGRDYGYTF. The CDR3 region has the DNA TGTGCCAGCTCACCTACGACAGGGGGGAGAGACTATGGCTACACCTTC.

A few counts support this clone. The V call is TRBV4-1, the J call TRBJ1-5, with D possibly TRBD1 on 5 matching bases. The CDR3 is 18 amino acids. V lost 0 bases, J lost 2 bases, and 17 bases lay in between. Germline CDR1 and CDR2: MGHRA and YSYEKL. The CDR3 bases are TGCGCCAGCAGCCAAGATCCGGGGGGTTTCTCCCGCAATCAGCCCCAGCATTTT. Translated, it gives CASSQDPGGFSRNQPQHF.

The table lists this clone with a few counts. The rearrangement uses TRBV2 and TRBJ2-4; 7 nucleotides line up with TRBD1. V shed 4 bases, J shed 5 bases, and the junction held 8 bases outside the gene matches. The CDR3 has 15 residues. Germline CDR1 SNHLY, CDR2 FYNNEI. CDR3 bases: TGTGCCAGCAGTGGATTGGACAGGATCCAAAACATTCAGTACTTC. Protein sequence: CASSGLDRIQNIQYF.

The chain recombines TRBV4-2 with TRBJ2-4; no reliable D call. CDR1 and CDR2 (germline): LGHNA, YNFKEQ. V shed 0 bases and J shed 8 bases, with 11 bases lying between them. The CDR3 sequence is 14 residues long. The CDR3 protein is CASSQEDGKDIQYF. Here the CDR3 DNA reads TGTGCCAGCAGCCAAGAGGACGGCAAGGACATTCAGTACTTC.

The chain couples TRBV5-6 to TRBJ2-3; TRBD2 matches 7 bases. The junction had 12 bases not matched to a gene; V was cut back by 2 bases and J by 9 bases. This CDR3 contains 15 residues. In germline, CDR1 is SGHDT, CDR2 YYEEEE. The chain's CDR3 is CASSFAGTIVSTQYF. As DNA, the CDR3 is TGTGCCAGCAGCTTTGCCGGGACTATAGTGAGCACGCAGTATTTT.

CDR3 DNA sequence: TGTGCCAGCAGCTTACAGGGGGTGGGCACTGAAGCTTTCTTT. Amino acids: CASSLQGVGTEAFF. The chain has TRBV7-6 and TRBJ1-1; 7 nucleotides agree with TRBD1. There are 14 residues in the CDR3. CDR1 and CDR2 from the germline V gene are SGHVS and FNYEAQ. Trimming removed 2 bases from V and 4 bases from J; junction bases left unmatched: 4.